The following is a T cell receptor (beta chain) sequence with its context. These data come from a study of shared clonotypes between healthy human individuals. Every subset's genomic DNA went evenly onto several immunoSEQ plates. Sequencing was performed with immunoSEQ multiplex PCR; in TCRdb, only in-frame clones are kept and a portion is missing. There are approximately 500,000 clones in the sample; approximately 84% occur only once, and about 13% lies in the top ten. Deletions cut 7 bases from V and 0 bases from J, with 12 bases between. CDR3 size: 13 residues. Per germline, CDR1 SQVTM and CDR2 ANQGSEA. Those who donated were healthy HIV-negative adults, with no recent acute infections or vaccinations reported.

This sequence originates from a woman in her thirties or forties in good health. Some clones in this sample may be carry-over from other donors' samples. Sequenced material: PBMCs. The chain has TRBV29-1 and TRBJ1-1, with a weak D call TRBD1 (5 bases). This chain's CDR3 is CSAGRGVNTEAFF. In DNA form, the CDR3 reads TGCAGCGCCGGGCGGGGCGTGAACACTGAAGCTTTCTTT.